This TCR beta chain was recorded in a study of cytomegalovirus exposure and HLA in healthy donors. As to this clone: The antigen is not known.

Study outcomes and limitations: Previously analyzed data showed that most TCR beta V segments were productive at a frequency of about 87% or about 30%. One cluster of highly shared sequence variants probably arose as a sequencing artifact. In a later analysis, specific HLA alleles were associated with 15,000 to 20,000 TCR beta sequences at a 0.05 false discovery rate. In a later analysis, common viral pathogens appeared linked to several of the most significant clusters.

With 60 Vbeta and 13 Jbeta primers, the PCR was carried out. TCRdb keeps only in-frame clones here, not all; method: immunoSEQ multiplex PCR. The table includes about 200,000 clones, about 88% detected once. V was pared by 0 bases and J by 0 bases, with 7 bases between. CDR3 length equals 15 residues. Germline V CDR1 and CDR2: SGHRS, YFSETQ. This chain joins TRBV5-1 and TRBJ2-1; D is unclear. Sample: PBMCs. The source is a woman in her 30s in good health and CMV-seronegative. The CDR3 region is CASSLAVSSYNEQFF. Written as DNA, the CDR3 is TGCGCCAGCAGCTTGGCGGTAAGCTCCTACAATGAGCAGTTCTTC.